This T cell receptor (beta chain) stems from a study of beta chain features in type 1 diabetes. Looked up from germline, CDR1 is SGHTA and CDR2 is FQGNSA. The CDR3 extends over 16 amino acids. The ends were cut back, 1 base at V and 5 bases at J, with 17 bases in the middle. Reverse transcribing all isolated RNA meant expressed TCRB transcripts were sequenced. Profiled with immunoSEQ multiplex PCR; TCRdb holds only in-frame clones, not every one. This table holds around 250,000 clones, 13% to 15% found once. This clone was seen more than once but under ten times. This clonotype originated in a woman between 35 and 50 years old in good health. The sequenced sample was naive CD4+ T cells from blood. The gene calls are TRBV7-2 and TRBJ2-5, with D possibly being TRBD2 (7 bases). CDR3: CASSLVWRGLGETQYF. In DNA form, the CDR3 reads TGTGCCAGCAGCTTAGTATGGCGGGGGCTCGGGGAGACCCAGTACTTC.